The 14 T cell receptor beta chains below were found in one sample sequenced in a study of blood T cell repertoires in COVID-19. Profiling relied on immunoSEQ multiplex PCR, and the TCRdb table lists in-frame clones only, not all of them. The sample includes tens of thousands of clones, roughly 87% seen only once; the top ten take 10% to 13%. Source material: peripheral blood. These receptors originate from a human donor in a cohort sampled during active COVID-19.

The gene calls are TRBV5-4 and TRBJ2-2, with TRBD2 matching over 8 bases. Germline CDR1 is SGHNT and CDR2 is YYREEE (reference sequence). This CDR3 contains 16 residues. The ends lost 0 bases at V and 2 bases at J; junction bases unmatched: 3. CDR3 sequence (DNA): TGTGCCAGCAGCTTGGCACTAGCGGCCAACACCGGGGAGCTGTTTTTT. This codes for CASSLALAANTGELFF. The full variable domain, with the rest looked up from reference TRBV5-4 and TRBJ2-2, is ETGVTQSPTHLIKTRGQQVTLRCSSQSGHNTVSWYQQALGQGPQFIFQYYREEENGRGNFPPRFSGLQFPNYSSELNVNALELDDSALYLCASSLALAANTGELFFGEGSRLTVL.

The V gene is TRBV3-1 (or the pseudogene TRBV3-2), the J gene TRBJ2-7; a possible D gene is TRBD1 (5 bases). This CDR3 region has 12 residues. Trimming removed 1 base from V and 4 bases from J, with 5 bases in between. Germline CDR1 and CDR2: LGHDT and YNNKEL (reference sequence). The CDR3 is CASSQGQYEQYF. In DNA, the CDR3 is TGTGCCAGCAGCCAAGGACAGTACGAGCAGTACTTC.

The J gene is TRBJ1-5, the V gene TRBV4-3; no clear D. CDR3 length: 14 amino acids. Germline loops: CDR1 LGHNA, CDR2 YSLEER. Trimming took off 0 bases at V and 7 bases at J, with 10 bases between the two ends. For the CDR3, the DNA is TGCGCCAGCAGCCAAGATTCGTGGGCACAGCCCCAGCATTTT. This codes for CASSQDSWAQPQHF.

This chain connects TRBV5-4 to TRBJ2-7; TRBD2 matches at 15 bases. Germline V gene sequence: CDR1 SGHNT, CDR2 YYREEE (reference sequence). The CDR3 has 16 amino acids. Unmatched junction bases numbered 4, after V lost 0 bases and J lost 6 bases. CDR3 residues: CASSLGTSGRAPEQYF. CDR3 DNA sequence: TGTGCCAGCAGCTTGGGGACTAGCGGGAGGGCCCCCGAGCAGTACTTC.

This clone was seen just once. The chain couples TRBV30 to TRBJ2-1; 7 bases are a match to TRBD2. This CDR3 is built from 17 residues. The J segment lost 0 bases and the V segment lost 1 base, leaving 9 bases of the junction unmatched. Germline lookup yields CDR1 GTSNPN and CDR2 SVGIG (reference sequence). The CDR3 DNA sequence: TGTGCCTGGAGTGCTTTCACGGTAGCGGGCTCCTACAATGAGCAGTTCTTC. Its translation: CAWSAFTVAGSYNEQFF.

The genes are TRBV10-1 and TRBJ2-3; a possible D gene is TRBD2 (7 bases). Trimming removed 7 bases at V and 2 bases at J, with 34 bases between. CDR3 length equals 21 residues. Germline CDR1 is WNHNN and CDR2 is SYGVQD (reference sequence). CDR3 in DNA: TGCGCCAGCAATTCGACGCCATTAAAAGTGGGCAGGGGAGGGGACACAGATACGCAGTATTTT. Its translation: CASNSTPLKVGRGGDTDTQYF.

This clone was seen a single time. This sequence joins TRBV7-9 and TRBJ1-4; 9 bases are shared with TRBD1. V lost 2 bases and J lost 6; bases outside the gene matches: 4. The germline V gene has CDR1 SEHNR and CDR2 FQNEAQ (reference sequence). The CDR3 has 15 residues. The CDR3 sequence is CASSLRTGEDEKLFF. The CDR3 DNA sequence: TGTGCCAGCAGCTTAAGGACAGGGGAAGATGAAAAACTGTTTTTT.

The CDR3 nucleotides are TGCGCCAGCAGCTGGACCGGGACAGAAGGCTACACCTTC. Protein sequence: CASSWTGTEGYTF. V usage is TRBV5-1 and J usage is TRBJ1-2, with TRBD1 identical over 7 bases. This CDR3 is built from 13 residues. J lost 8 bases, V lost 3 bases, and 7 bases had no gene match. The germline V gene encodes CDR1 SGHRS and CDR2 YFSETQ.

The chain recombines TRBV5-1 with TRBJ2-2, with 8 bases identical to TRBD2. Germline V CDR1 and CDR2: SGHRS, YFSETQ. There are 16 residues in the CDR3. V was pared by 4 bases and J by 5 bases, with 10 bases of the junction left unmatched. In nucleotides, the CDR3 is TGCGCCAGCAGCACCTCGGGGAGCGGGAGTACCGGGGAGCTGTTTTTT. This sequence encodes CASSTSGSGSTGELFF.

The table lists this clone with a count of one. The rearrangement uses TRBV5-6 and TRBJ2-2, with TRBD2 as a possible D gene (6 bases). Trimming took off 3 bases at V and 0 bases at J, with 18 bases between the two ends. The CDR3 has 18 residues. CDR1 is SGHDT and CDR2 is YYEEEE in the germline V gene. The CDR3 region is CASSYRRVVYTNTGELFF. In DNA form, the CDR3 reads TGTGCCAGCAGCTATAGGAGGGTCGTTTATACGAACACCGGGGAGCTGTTTTTT.

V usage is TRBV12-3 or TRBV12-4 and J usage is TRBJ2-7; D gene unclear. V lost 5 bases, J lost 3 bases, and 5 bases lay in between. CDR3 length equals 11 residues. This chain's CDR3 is CASSLNYEQYF. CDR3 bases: TGTGCCAGCAGTCTAAACTACGAGCAGTACTTC.

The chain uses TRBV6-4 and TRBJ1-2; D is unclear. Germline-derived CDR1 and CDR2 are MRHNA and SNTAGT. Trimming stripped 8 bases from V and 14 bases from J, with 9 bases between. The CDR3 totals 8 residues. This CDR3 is CASWRRTF. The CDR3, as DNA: TGTGCCAGCTGGAGGAGGACCTTC.

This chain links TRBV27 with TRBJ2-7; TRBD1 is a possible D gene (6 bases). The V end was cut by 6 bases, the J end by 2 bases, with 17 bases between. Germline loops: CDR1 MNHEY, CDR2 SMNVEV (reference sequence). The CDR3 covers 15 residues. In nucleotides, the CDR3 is TGTGCCAGCAGGGAGACAGGCGGCCAGGCCTACGAGCAGTACTTC. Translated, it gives CASRETGGQAYEQYF.

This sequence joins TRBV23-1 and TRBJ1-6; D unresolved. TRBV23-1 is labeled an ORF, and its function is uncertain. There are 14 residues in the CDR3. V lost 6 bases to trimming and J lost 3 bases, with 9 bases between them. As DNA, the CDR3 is TGCGCCAGCAGGAGGCGAGACTATAATTCACCCCTCCACTTT. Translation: CASRRRDYNSPLHF.